The clone carrying this TCR beta chain was counted at least ten times. The sample holds other DNA sequences that translate to the same CDR3. TCRdb redid the clone calls on the PCR reads using MiXCR. The sample has around 42,000 clones; about an eighth are singletons. The data are from a study of metastatic and nonmetastatic thyroid tumors. Study overall: Across peripheral blood and tumor or nodule tissue samples taken from malignant and benign thyroid patients, the repertoires were compared with one another.

Every patient underwent thyroid surgery untreated. The receptor's source is a male donor with papillary thyroid cancer or a benign thyroid nodule (not recorded which). Some clones in this sample may be carry-over from other donors' samples. Sample: blood.

CDR3 DNA: TGTGCCAGCAGGGGTCAAGGAGTGATTACTGAAGCTTTCTTT. Translated: CASRGQGVITEAFF. The chain employs TRBV28 and TRBJ1-1; D unclear. There are 14 residues in the CDR3. CDR1 and CDR2 (germline): MDHEN, SYDVKM. Trimming removed 6 bases from V and 5 bases from J, with 16 bases in between.